A selection of T cell receptor beta chains follows, all from one sample in a study of blood T cell repertoires in COVID-19. Sequencing used immunoSEQ multiplex PCR; TCRdb keeps in-frame clones, though not all of them. The data show roughly 87,000 clones, with approximately 84% seen just once and 15% to 20% held by the top ten. Sequenced material: peripheral blood. These receptors all stem from a woman aged 55-70 years with acute or convalescent COVID-19. The conserved cysteine and the conserved F or W are not part of the CDR3 here.

cdr3_aa	j_call	cdr3_length	v_call
ASSLGRRQGMLETQY	TRBJ2-5	15	TRBV11-3
ASSKLRQGAYYGYT	TRBJ1-2	14	TRBV21-1
SIQGADYEQY	TRBJ2-7	10	TRBV29-1
ASSLVPGSTDTQY	TRBJ2-3	13	TRBV5-1
ACTGTRLNYGYT	TRBJ1-2	12	TRBV30
ASSESRGSYNGQF	TRBJ2-1	13	TRBV6-1
ATSASSGVTDTQY	TRBJ2-3	13	TRBV24-1
ASRPHRGNSGNTIY	TRBJ1-3	14	TRBV28
ASTNYRGPQNTEAF	TRBJ1-1	14	TRBV10-1
ASSLSPTSVRTDTQY	TRBJ2-3	15	TRBV5-1
ASSRDRDGYT	TRBJ1-2	10	TRBV2
ASSSTEIHRYEQY	TRBJ2-7	13	TRBV7-9
ASSRGGSSPLH	TRBJ1-6	11	TRBV7-9
ASSPPRGAYEQY	TRBJ2-7	12	TRBV28
ASSSDRADYEQY	TRBJ2-7	12	TRBV7-9
ASSQETGKGTEQF	TRBJ2-1	13	TRBV4-1
ASSLTGGLSYNEQF	TRBJ2-1	14	TRBV7-2
ASSGGLNTIY	TRBJ1-3	10	TRBV18
ATSGRGFYQPQH	TRBJ1-5	12	TRBV15
AISERTDQPQH	TRBJ1-5	11	TRBV10-3
ASSLLAGKHTSYEQY	TRBJ2-7	15	TRBV7-9
ASSDRGQDTQY	TRBJ2-3	11	TRBV10-1
ASSPGTSGDTQY	TRBJ2-3	12	TRBV6-1
ASSEWVVTGEETQY	TRBJ2-5	14	TRBV6-1
SASREF	TRBJ2-1	6	TRBV20-1
ASSTTVFYGYT	TRBJ1-2	11	TRBV19
ASRSGQGVRTF	TRBJ1-1	11	TRBV3-1/TRBV3-2
ASSFPQTSGVGTGELF	TRBJ2-2	16	TRBV27
ASSLVQGSTEAF	TRBJ1-1	12	TRBV11-3
ASRTTGGGGWTEAF	TRBJ1-1	14	TRBV27
ASRTGGLEYGYT	TRBJ1-2	12	TRBV7-9
ASTDLQAGDSGYGYT	TRBJ1-2	15	TRBV28
ASSLGGPRQPQH	TRBJ1-5	12	TRBV27
ASSQDWARETQY	TRBJ2-5	12	TRBV3-1/TRBV3-2
ASSGLGQSREKLF	TRBJ1-4	13	TRBV5-1
AIRGRRGYT	TRBJ1-2	9	TRBV10-3
ASSPRTDSAEAF	TRBJ1-1	12	TRBV18
ASSMGQPISYNEQF	TRBJ2-1	14	TRBV19
ASSERGPGNQPQH	TRBJ1-5	13	TRBV6-1
ASRGGTSGATSTDTQY	TRBJ2-3	16	TRBV2
ASSEQLGHYGYT	TRBJ1-2	12	TRBV19
ASSETGGTNEKLF	TRBJ1-4	13	TRBV7-9
ASSFGDFLT	TRBJ2-6	9	TRBV5-1
ASSKGQGSAYGYT	TRBJ1-2	13	TRBV7-3
ASSPGYNIENTEAF	TRBJ1-1	14	TRBV3-1/TRBV3-2
ASSYYEAGELF	TRBJ2-2	11	TRBV6-6
ASTPYLGQFVEAF	TRBJ1-1	13	TRBV19
ALKWGAYEQY	TRBJ2-7	10	TRBV6-4
ASSPPGQGNYGYT	TRBJ1-2	13	TRBV5-8
ASSQQGKGGNEQF	TRBJ2-1	13	TRBV11-3